This T cell receptor (beta chain) was recorded in a study of resident and recirculating memory T cells in vitiligo. The CDR3 runs to 15 residues. V shed 3 bases and J shed 3 bases, with 14 bases lying between them. Germline assignment: CDR1 LNHDA and CDR2 SQIVND (reference sequence). The table came from immunoSEQ multiplex PCR; TCRdb's copy has only in-frame clones and leaves some out. The table includes about 42,000 clones, around 90% detected once. The sequenced sample was blood. The sequence was collected from a male donor with vitiligo. The genes are TRBV19 and TRBJ2-5, with a possible D match to TRBD1 (6 bases). CDR3 coding DNA: TGTGCCAGTAGTATGGGGCCGGACAGAAAAGAGACCCAGTACTTC. Translating it yields CASSMGPDRKETQYF.